The 15 T cell receptor beta chains reported below all come from one sample, sequenced in a study of radiotherapy plus CTLA-4 blockade in lung cancer (dated by TCRdb to the late 2010s). Library construction relied on the immunoSEQ multiplex PCR assay. TCRdb re-hosts the immuneACCESS table, in-frame sequences only. Its copies lack some clones; in the studies checked, an unresolved V gene accounts for under half of them, and the cause for the rest is not known. This sample is represented by around 80,000 clones; under 80% of them were singletons. Together, the top ten hold approximately 24% of the sample. Sample: peripheral blood, taken from a patient treated with radiotherapy plus ipilimumab. These receptors all come from a human donor with non-small cell lung cancer whose response to radiotherapy plus ipilimumab could not be evaluated. Some clones in this sample may be carry-over from other donors' samples.

In this sample, this clone turned up a few times. This rearrangement joins TRBV5-1 to TRBJ1-1; 10 positions agree with TRBD1. J lost 3 bases, V lost 2 bases, and 4 bases had no gene match. Germline V gene data show CDR1 as SGHRS and CDR2 as YFSETQ. The CDR3 runs to 15 residues. The CDR3 nucleotides are TGCGCCAGCAGCTTCACCGGGACAGGGGACACTGAAGCTTTCTTT. Its translation: CASSFTGTGDTEAFF.

V and J are TRBV7-8 and TRBJ2-7; TRBD2 matches at 16 bases. The V segment lost 0 bases and the J segment 2 bases; nucleotides outside the gene matches: 7. Germline CDR1 is SGHVS and CDR2 is FQNEAQ. The CDR3 runs 19 residues. The CDR3 region is CASSLAGTSGGAYPYEQYF. The CDR3 nucleotides are TGTGCCAGCAGCTTAGCGGGGACTAGCGGGGGGGCCTATCCCTACGAGCAGTACTTC.

The chain combines TRBV2 with TRBJ2-2, with D possibly TRBD2 on 7 matching bases. Germline values: CDR1 SNHLY, CDR2 FYNNEI. The V and J ends lost 10 bases and 7 bases respectively, with 13 bases between them. The CDR3 is made up of 12 amino acids. This CDR3 is CATGEGVGELFF. The CDR3 DNA follows: TGTGCCACGGGGGAGGGGGTCGGGGAGCTGTTTTTT.

The V call is TRBV6-6, the J call TRBJ2-1; D not resolved. This CDR3 comprises 13 residues. The germline V and J ends were trimmed by 4 bases and 5 bases, with 9 bases remaining between them. Germline CDR1 and CDR2: MNHNY and SVGAGI (reference sequence). Here the CDR3 DNA reads TGTGCCAGCAGTTCTCTCAGCGACAATGAGCAGTTCTTC. Translation: CASSSLSDNEQFF.

CDR3 in DNA: TGTGCCAGCAGCTTAGCAGTGCTAAAAAGGCTAGTCCCCTCTTCCCACGAGCAGTACTTC. Its protein is CASSLAVLKRLVPSSHEQYF. V usage is TRBV7-8 and J usage is TRBJ2-7, with unresolved D. Germline V lookup: CDR1 SGHVS, CDR2 FQNEAQ. Trimming took off 0 bases at V and 5 bases at J, with 29 bases between the two ends. The CDR3 extends over 20 amino acids.

This clone has only one observation. The chain is built from TRBV6-5 and TRBJ2-3; D may be TRBD2 (6 bases). The germline CDR1 and CDR2 sequences are MNHEY and SVGAGI. The CDR3 consists of 16 residues. Trimming cost V 0 bases and J 6 bases, with 16 bases left between them. The CDR3 loop is CASSYSMGGGRDTQYF. CDR3 nucleotides: TGTGCCAGCAGTTACTCGATGGGTGGAGGGCGCGATACGCAGTATTTT.

This clone appeared once. The chain links TRBV29-1 to TRBJ2-2; D is perhaps TRBD1 (6 bases). The CDR3 runs 14 residues. Between the trimmed V and J ends, which lost 4 bases and 5 bases, there was a span of 14 bases. The germline gives CDR1 SQVTM, CDR2 ANQGSEA. The CDR3 coding sequence is TGCAGCGTTGTCCCGGGACACTCTACCGGGGAGCTGTTTTTT. Protein product: CSVVPGHSTGELFF.

This clone appeared a few times. This chain joins TRBV28 and TRBJ1-6, with D possibly TRBD1 on 6 matching bases. Germline V CDR1 and CDR2: MDHEN, SYDVKM. Trimming stripped 9 bases from V and 2 bases from J, with 11 bases between. This CDR3 is built from 14 residues. In DNA form, the CDR3 reads TGTGCCAGTAGGGGGATTACCTATAATTCACCCCTCCACTTT. Translated, it gives CASRGITYNSPLHF.

The chain is built from TRBV30 and TRBJ2-3; TRBD1 aligns across 8 bases. Germline V gene lookup returns CDR1 GTSNPN and CDR2 SVGIG (reference sequence). V shed 4 bases, J shed 3 bases, and the junction held 9 bases outside the gene matches. This CDR3 contains 15 residues. CDR3 nucleotide sequence: TGTGCCTGGACTTCAGGACAGGGTTGGACAGATACGCAGTATTTT. Protein sequence: CAWTSGQGWTDTQYF.

V usage is TRBV19 and J usage is TRBJ2-3; 8 bases agree with TRBD2. J lost 10 bases, V lost 4 bases, and 4 bases had no gene match. Germline assignment: CDR1 LNHDA and CDR2 SQIVND (reference sequence). The CDR3 has 12 amino acids. The CDR3 nucleotides are TGTGCCAGTAGTAGCTCGGGGGGGCCGCAGTATTTT. Its translation: CASSSSGGPQYF.

This clone was observed a few times. This sequence joins TRBV2 and TRBJ1-1; tentative D call: TRBD1 (6 bases). This CDR3 spans 13 amino acids. Trimming removed 7 bases from V and 5 bases from J, with 14 bases in between. Germline lookup yields CDR1 SNHLY and CDR2 FYNNEI. As DNA, the CDR3 is TGTGCCAGCACGACAGGATTCGGGACTGAAGCTTTCTTT. Translation: CASTTGFGTEAFF.

V gene TRBV14 combines with J gene TRBJ2-7; 12 bases match TRBD1. V lost 4 bases, J lost 4 bases, and 5 bases stayed unmatched. CDR1 and CDR2 (germline): SGHDN, FVKESK. The CDR3 consists of 15 residues. Here the CDR3 reads CASSRGTGGHYEQYF. DNA for the CDR3: TGTGCCAGCAGCCGGGGGACAGGGGGCCATTACGAGCAGTACTTC.

For this clone: One end of the junction fails to match germline, which may point to a read error. The same CDR3 also results from other DNA sequences found in this sample. The CDR3 loop reads CATSAQGIGKTEAFF. The DNA of the CDR3 is TGTGCCACCAGCGCACAGGGAATTGGGAAGACTGAAGCCTTCTTT. This rearrangement joins TRBV15 to TRBJ1-1, with D possibly matching TRBD1 (6 bases). The germline V gene encodes CDR1 LNHNV and CDR2 YYDKDF (reference sequence). The CDR3 spans 15 residues.

CDR3 sequence (DNA): TGCGCCAGCAGCCAAGATTTGACTAGCGGGGGCGAAGAGACCCAGTACTTC. Translation: CASSQDLTSGGEETQYF. The chain joins TRBV4-1 to TRBJ2-5, with 12 bases identical to TRBD2. V trimming: 0 bases; J trimming: 3 bases; junction bases outside the gene matches: 5. The CDR3 runs 17 residues. Germline V lookup: CDR1 MGHRA, CDR2 YSYEKL.

J is TRBJ2-7 and V is TRBV6-5, with TRBD1 identical over 10 bases. Losses at the gene ends were 7 bases for V and 5 bases for J; bases not matched to a gene: 11. CDR1 is MNHEY and CDR2 is SVGAGI in the germline V gene. The CDR3 extends over 15 amino acids. CDR3 amino acids: CASNSGTGAVHEQYF. The CDR3 bases are TGTGCCAGCAATTCCGGGACAGGGGCGGTCCACGAGCAGTACTTC.